The 16 T cell receptor beta chains below all came from one sample that was sequenced in a study of blood T cell repertoires in COVID-19. Libraries were prepared by immunoSEQ multiplex PCR; TCRdb keeps only in-frame clonotypes and omits some of them. The table includes approximately 94,000 clones, roughly 90% detected once. Sequencing was done on a sample of peripheral blood. The receptors shown here come from a man aged 25-45 years in a cohort sampled during active COVID-19.

V usage is TRBV4-1 and J usage is TRBJ2-7; 8 nucleotides match TRBD1. The CDR3 extends over 15 amino acids. Germline CDR1 and CDR2: MGHRA and YSYEKL. V shed 3 bases and J 3 bases; nucleotides not matched to a gene: 7. This CDR3 reads CASSQVQGAGYEQYF. CDR3 coding DNA: TGCGCCAGCAGCCAGGTGCAGGGGGCAGGCTACGAGCAGTACTTC.

The V gene is TRBV4-3, the J gene TRBJ2-7, with D tentatively TRBD2 (6 bases). Trimming cost V 1 base and J 2 bases, with 15 bases left between them. This CDR3 spans 16 amino acids. Germline V gene sequence: CDR1 LGHNA, CDR2 YSLEER. DNA of the CDR3: TGCGCCAGCAGCCAAGGCGGGGCAGGGACCGCCTACGAGCAGTACTTC. It translates to CASSQGGAGTAYEQYF.

The rearrangement links TRBV19 to TRBJ1-6, with D unclear. This CDR3 spans 17 amino acids. CDR1 LNHDA and CDR2 SQIVND come from the germline V gene (reference sequence). Trimming left V 3 bases short and J 0 bases short, with 12 bases between. The CDR3 protein is CASSMAAASSYNSPLHF. The CDR3 DNA sequence: TGTGCCAGTAGTATGGCGGCGGCCAGCTCCTATAATTCACCCCTCCACTTT.

This clone showed up just a few times. In DNA form, the CDR3 reads TGTGCCAGCAGCTTGATGAGGGTGCCCTCTGGAAACACCATATATTTT. Its protein product is CASSLMRVPSGNTIYF. The rearrangement joins TRBV5-5 to TRBJ1-3; D is unresolved. In germline, CDR1 is SGHKS, CDR2 YYEKEE (reference sequence). The CDR3 is 16 amino acids. Trimming stripped 1 base from V and 0 bases from J, with 11 bases between.

The rearrangement joins TRBV12-3 or TRBV12-4 to TRBJ2-2; 7 bases align to TRBD2. The CDR3 loop spans 12 amino acids. J was trimmed by 6 bases and V by 7 bases; bases with no gene match: 2. CDR3 nucleotides: TGTGCCAGCAAGGGAGGGTCCGGGGAGCTGTTTTTT. This codes for CASKGGSGELFF.

The CDR3 DNA follows: TGCGCCAGCAGCACCTCCGGGACAGGCCGCAATGAGCAGTTCTTC. It codes for CASSTSGTGRNEQFF. The chain joins TRBV5-1 to TRBJ2-1, with 8 bases lining up with TRBD1. This CDR3 is built from 15 residues. CDR1 and CDR2 from the germline V gene are SGHRS and YFSETQ. V shed 4 bases and J 6 bases; nucleotides not matched to a gene: 9. Combining the CDR3 with reference TRBV5-1 and TRBJ2-1 gives the whole variable domain KAGVTQTPRYLIKTRGQQVTLSCSPISGHRSVSWYQQTPGQGLQFLFEYFSETQRNKGNFPGRFSGRQFSNSRSEMNVSTLELGDSALYLCASSTSGTGRNEQFFGPGTRLTVL.

This chain connects TRBV5-4 to TRBJ2-1; no definite D call. The CDR3 sequence is 11 residues long. In germline, CDR1 is SGHNT, CDR2 YYREEE (reference sequence). V was clipped by 5 bases and J by 4 bases, with 4 bases between them. CDR3 region: CASRYYNEQFF. The CDR3 nucleotides are TGTGCCAGCAGATATTACAATGAGCAGTTCTTC.

The gene calls are TRBV19 and TRBJ1-2; D perhaps matches TRBD1 (6 bases). This CDR3 is 17 amino acids long. V shed 3 bases and J shed 4 bases, with 21 bases lying between them. Germline V CDR1 and CDR2: LNHDA, SQIVND (reference sequence). In DNA form, the CDR3 reads TGTGCCAGTAGTATTATAAATACAGGGACCATCTCCTATGGCTACACCTTC. Translated: CASSIINTGTISYGYTF.

The chain combines TRBV4-1 with TRBJ1-1; 11 nucleotides line up with TRBD1. CDR1 and CDR2 (germline): MGHRA, YSYEKL. CDR3 size: 16 residues. V dropped 0 bases and J dropped 1; count of bases not matched to a gene: 1. CDR3 loop: CASSQDGTGGNTEAFF. The CDR3 coding sequence is TGCGCCAGCAGCCAAGATGGGACAGGGGGGAACACTGAAGCTTTCTTT.

CDR3 in amino acids: CASSPGGGDNQPQHF. CDR3 DNA: TGCGCCAGCAGCCCCGGTGGAGGGGACAATCAGCCCCAGCATTTT. V usage is TRBV5-1 and J usage is TRBJ1-5; tentatively, D is TRBD1 (5 bases). The CDR3 runs 15 residues. Trimming took 4 bases from V and 3 from J, leaving 14 bases between them. The germline V gene encodes CDR1 SGHRS and CDR2 YFSETQ.

The chain is built from TRBV7-9 and TRBJ2-1; D is uncertain. The germline CDR1 and CDR2 sequences are SEHNR and FQNEAQ (reference sequence). The CDR3 is made up of 14 amino acids. V was cut by 2 bases and J by 7 bases, with 12 bases left in between. The CDR3 coding sequence is TGTGCCAGCAGCTTATATCCTAACCTAAATGAGCAGTTCTTC. Translation gives CASSLYPNLNEQFF.

A single count supports this clone. V usage is TRBV5-1 and J usage is TRBJ2-5; tentative D call: TRBD1 (5 bases). The CDR3 runs 14 residues. V was trimmed by 0 bases and J by 5 bases, leaving 11 bases between them. Looked up from germline, CDR1 is SGHRS and CDR2 is YFSETQ. The CDR3 DNA sequence: TGCGCCAGCAGCTTGGGGGTAAAGGGGGAGACCCAGTACTTC. Amino acid sequence: CASSLGVKGETQYF.

The chain recombines TRBV2 with TRBJ2-7; 10 bases line up with TRBD1. With 6 bases clipped from V and 2 bases from J, the junction kept 7 bases outside the gene matches. The CDR3 extends over 15 amino acids. In germline, CDR1 is SNHLY, CDR2 FYNNEI. CDR3 in DNA: TGTGCCAGCAGGGCCGGGACAGGGGAAGCCTACGAGCAGTACTTC. Amino acids: CASRAGTGEAYEQYF.

This chain joins TRBV11-2 and TRBJ1-1; no definite D call. The CDR3 contains 13 residues. Looked up from germline, CDR1 is SGHAT and CDR2 is FQNNGV. V lost 3 bases, J lost 6 bases, and 11 bases lay in between. CDR3 DNA: TGTGCCAGCAGCTTCGGGGAAGAAGCTGAAGCTTTCTTT. The encoded protein is CASSFGEEAEAFF.

The chain combines TRBV18 with TRBJ2-2, with 8 bases identical to TRBD1. Germline CDR1 KGHSH, CDR2 LQKENI. The CDR3 contains 18 residues. Trimming took 0 bases from V and 1 from J; bases not matched to a gene: 7. The CDR3 DNA follows: TGTGCCAGCTCACCACCTACCGCCGGGACAGGGAACACCGGGGAGCTGTTTTTT. Its translation is CASSPPTAGTGNTGELFF.

This chain links TRBV5-4 with TRBJ1-2; D is undetermined. The germline gives CDR1 SGHNT, CDR2 YYREEE (reference sequence). The CDR3 runs 14 residues. V was shortened by 1 base and J by 0 bases, with 7 bases between the two germline ends. The CDR3 DNA follows: TGTGCCAGCAGCTTGACACAAGCTAACTATGGCTACACCTTC. Protein product: CASSLTQANYGYTF.